This TCR beta chain was obtained from a study of T cell repertoires in cytomegalovirus infection. Study-level information: CMV infection plus the matching HLA type was flagged by public TCR beta signatures. Study results and caveats: Identification of carriers of CMV plus the relevant HLA was performed using cumulative public TCR beta family frequency. Within the response measured ex vivo, HLA-C-restricted CMV-specific TCR beta clonotypes were dominant.

For this clonotype: Its antigen is not known.

One entry per CDR3 protein, called by TCRdb with MiXCR from the reads. The sample lists about 450,000 distinct CDR3 sequences, about a third seen once, with roughly an eighth in the top ten. Per germline, CDR1 SEHNR and CDR2 FQNEAQ (reference sequence). V lost 5 bases, J lost 7 bases, and 15 bases lay in between. The CDR3 totals 14 residues. The sequenced sample consisted of PBMCs. The source is a human donor in good health (CMV status not recorded). Some clones in this sample may be carry-over from other donors' samples. The chain is built from TRBV7-9 and TRBJ1-5; possible D gene TRBD1, 5 bases. DNA for the CDR3: TGTGCCAGCAGCCCTGCCGGGGGAGTCCAGCCCCAGCATTTT. Amino acid sequence: CASSPAGGVQPQHF.